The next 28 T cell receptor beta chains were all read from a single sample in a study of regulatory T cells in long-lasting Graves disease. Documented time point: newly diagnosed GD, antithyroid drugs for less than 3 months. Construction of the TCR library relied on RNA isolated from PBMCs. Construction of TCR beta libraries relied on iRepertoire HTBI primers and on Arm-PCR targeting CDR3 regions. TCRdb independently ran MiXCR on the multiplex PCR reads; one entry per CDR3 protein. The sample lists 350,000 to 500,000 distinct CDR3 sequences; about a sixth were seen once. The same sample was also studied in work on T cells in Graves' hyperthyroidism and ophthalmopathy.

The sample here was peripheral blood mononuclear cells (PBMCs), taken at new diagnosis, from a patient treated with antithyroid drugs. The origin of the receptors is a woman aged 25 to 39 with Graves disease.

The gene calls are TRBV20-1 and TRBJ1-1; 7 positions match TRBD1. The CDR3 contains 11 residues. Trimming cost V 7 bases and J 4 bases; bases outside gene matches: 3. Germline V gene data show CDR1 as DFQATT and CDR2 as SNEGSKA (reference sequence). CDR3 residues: CSGRGLTEAFF. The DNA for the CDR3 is TGCAGTGGGAGGGGGCTCACTGAAGCTTTCTTT.

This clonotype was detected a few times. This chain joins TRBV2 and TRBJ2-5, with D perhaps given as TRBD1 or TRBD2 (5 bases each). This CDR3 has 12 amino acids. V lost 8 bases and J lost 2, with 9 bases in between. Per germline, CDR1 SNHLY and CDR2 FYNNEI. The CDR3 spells CASWDPQETQYF. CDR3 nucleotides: TGTGCCAGCTGGGACCCACAAGAGACCCAGTACTTC.

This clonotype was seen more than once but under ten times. Here the CDR3 reads CASSRQGSGYEQYF. The CDR3 coding sequence is TGTGCCAGCAGTAGACAGGGGTCAGGGTACGAGCAGTACTTC. J is TRBJ2-7 and V is TRBV27; 8 positions match TRBD1. The CDR3 totals 14 residues. V lost 5 bases to trimming and J lost 4 bases; unmatched junction nucleotides: 7. Germline CDR1 reads MNHEY; CDR2 reads SMNVEV (reference sequence).

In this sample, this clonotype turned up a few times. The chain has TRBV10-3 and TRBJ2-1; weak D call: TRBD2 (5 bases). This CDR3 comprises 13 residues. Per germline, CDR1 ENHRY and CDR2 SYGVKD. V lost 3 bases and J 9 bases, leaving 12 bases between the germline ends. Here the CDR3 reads CAISEGLAGEQFF. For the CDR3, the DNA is TGTGCCATCAGTGAAGGGCTAGCCGGTGAGCAGTTCTTC.

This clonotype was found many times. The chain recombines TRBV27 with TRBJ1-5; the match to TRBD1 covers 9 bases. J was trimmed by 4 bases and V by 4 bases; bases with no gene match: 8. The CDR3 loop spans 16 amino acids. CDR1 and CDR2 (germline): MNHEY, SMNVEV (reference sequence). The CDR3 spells CASSSSPGQGNQPQHF. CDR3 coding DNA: TGTGCCAGCAGTTCTAGCCCGGGACAGGGAAATCAGCCCCAGCATTTT.

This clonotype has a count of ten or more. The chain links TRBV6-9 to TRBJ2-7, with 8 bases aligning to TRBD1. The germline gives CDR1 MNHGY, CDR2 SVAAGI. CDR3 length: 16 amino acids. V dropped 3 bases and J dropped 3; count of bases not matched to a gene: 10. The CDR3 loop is CASSYEGRGLSYEQYF. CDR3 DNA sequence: TGTGCCAGCAGTTACGAGGGCAGGGGGCTGAGCTACGAGCAGTACTTC.

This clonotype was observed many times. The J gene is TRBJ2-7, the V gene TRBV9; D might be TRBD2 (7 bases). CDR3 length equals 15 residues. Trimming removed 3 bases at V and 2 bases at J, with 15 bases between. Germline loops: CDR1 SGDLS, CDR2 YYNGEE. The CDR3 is CASSGGGGPTYEQYF. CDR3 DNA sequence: TGTGCCAGCAGCGGAGGGGGGGGACCGACCTACGAGCAGTACTTC. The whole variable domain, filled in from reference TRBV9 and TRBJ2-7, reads DSGVTQTPKHLITATGQRVTLRCSPRSGDLSVYWYQQSLDQGLQFLIQYYNGEERAKGNILERFSAQQFPDLHSELNLSSLELGDSALYFCASSGGGGPTYEQYFGPGTRLTVT.

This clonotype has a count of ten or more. CDR3 residues: CSVLMGQETQYF. For the CDR3, the DNA is TGCAGCGTCCTTATGGGGCAAGAGACCCAGTACTTC. This rearrangement joins TRBV29-1 to TRBJ2-5; D not resolved. This CDR3 spans 12 amino acids. Trimming removed 6 bases from V and 2 bases from J, with 10 bases in between. Per the germline V gene, CDR1 is SQVTM and CDR2 is ANQGSEA.

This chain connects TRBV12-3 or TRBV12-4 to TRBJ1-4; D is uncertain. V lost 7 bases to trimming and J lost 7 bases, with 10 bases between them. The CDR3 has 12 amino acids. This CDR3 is CASTLSLEKLFF. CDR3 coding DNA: TGTGCCAGCACCCTCAGTCTTGAAAAACTGTTTTTT.

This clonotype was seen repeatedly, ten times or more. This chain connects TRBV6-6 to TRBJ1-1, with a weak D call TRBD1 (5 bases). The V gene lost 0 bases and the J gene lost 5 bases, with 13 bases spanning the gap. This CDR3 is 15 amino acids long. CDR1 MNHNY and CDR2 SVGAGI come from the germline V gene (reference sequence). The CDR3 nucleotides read TGTGCCAGCAGTTACTCGACCCTGTGGGGGACTGAAGCTTTCTTT. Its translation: CASSYSTLWGTEAFF.

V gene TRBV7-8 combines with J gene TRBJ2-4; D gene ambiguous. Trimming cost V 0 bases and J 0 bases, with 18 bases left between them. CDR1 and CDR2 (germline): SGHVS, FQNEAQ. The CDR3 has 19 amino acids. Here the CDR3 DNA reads TGTGCCAGCAGCTTAGCGAAGGGCTTCGGCGGCCTAGCCAAAAACATTCAGTACTTC. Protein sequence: CASSLAKGFGGLAKNIQYF.

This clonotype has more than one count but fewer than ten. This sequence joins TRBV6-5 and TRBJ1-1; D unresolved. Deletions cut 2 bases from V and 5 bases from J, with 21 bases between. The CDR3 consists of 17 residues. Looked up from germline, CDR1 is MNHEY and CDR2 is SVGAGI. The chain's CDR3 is CASSYPEGWFPNTEAFF. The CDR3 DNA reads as TGTGCCAGCAGTTACCCCGAAGGCTGGTTCCCGAATACTGAAGCTTTCTTT.

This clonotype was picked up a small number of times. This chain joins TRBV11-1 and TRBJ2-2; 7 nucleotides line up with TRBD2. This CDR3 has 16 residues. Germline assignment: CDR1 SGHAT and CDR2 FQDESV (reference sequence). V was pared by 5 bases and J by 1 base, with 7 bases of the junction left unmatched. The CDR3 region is CASSQGSGMNTGELFF. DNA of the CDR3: TGTGCCAGCAGCCAAGGGAGCGGGATGAACACCGGGGAGCTGTTTTTT.

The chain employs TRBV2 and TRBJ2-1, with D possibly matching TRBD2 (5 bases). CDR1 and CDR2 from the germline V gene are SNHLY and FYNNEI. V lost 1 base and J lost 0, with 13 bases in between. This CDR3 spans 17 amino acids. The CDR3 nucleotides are TGTGCCAGCAGTGAAGGGATGAGCGGTAGCTCCTACAATGAGCAGTTCTTC. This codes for CASSEGMSGSSYNEQFF.

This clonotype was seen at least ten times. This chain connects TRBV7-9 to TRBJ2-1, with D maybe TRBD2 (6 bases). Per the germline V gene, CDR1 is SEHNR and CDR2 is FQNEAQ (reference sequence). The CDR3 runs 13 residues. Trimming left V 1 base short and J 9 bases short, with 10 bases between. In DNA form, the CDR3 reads TGTGCCAGCAGCTTAGGCGTGGGAGGTGAGCAGTTCTTC. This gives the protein CASSLGVGGEQFF. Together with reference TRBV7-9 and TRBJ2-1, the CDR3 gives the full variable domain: DTGVSQNPRHKITKRGQNVTFRCDPISEHNRLYWYRQTLGQGPEFLTYFQNEAQLEKSRLLSDRFSAERPKGSFSTLEIQRTEQGDSAMYLCASSLGVGGEQFFGPGTRLTVL.

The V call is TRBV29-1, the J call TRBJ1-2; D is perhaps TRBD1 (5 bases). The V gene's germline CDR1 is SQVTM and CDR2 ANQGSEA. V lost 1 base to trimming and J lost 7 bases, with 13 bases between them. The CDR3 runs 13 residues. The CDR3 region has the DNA TGCAGCGTTGAAGCGCGGGACTCCGGTGGCTACACCTTC. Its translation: CSVEARDSGGYTF.

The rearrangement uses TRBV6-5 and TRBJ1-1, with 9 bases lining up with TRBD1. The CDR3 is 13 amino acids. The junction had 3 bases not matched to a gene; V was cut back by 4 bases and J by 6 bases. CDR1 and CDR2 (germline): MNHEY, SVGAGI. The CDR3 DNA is TGTGCCAGCAGTTCCGGGACAGGGCCTGAAGCTTTCTTT. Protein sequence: CASSSGTGPEAFF.

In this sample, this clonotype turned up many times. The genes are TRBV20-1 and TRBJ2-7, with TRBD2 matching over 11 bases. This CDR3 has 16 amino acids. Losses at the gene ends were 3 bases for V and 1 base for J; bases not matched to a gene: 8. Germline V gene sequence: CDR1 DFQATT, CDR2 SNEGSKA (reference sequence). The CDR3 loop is CSASGRLAGLSYEQYF. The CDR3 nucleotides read TGCAGTGCTAGTGGGAGACTAGCGGGACTATCCTACGAGCAGTACTTC.

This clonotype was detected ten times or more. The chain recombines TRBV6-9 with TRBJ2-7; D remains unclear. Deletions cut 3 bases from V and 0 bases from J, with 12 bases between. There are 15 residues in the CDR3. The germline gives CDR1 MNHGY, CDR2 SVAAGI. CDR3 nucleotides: TGTGCCAGCAGTTACTTGGCCAGCTTCTCCTACGAGCAGTACTTC. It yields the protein CASSYLASFSYEQYF.

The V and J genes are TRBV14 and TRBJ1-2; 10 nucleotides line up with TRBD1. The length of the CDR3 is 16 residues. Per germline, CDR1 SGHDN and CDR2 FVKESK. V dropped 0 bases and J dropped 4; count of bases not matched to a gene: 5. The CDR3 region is CASSQDATGGGYGYTF. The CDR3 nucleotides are TGTGCCAGCAGCCAAGATGCGACAGGGGGCGGCTATGGCTACACCTTC.

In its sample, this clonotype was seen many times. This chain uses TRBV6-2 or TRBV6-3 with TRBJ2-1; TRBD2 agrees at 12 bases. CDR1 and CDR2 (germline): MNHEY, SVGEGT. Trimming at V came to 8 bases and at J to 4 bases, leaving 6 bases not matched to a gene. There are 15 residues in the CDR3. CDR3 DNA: TGTGCCAGCGAGCAAACTAGCGGGAGGTACAATGAGCAGTTCTTC. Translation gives CASEQTSGRYNEQFF.

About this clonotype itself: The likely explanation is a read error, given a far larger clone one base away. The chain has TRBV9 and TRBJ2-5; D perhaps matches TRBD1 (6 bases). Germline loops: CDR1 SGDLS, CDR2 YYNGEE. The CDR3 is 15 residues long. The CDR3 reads CASSPKTGTRETRYF. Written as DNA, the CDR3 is TGTGCCAGCAGCCCCAAGACAGGAACGAGGGAGACCCGGTACTTC.

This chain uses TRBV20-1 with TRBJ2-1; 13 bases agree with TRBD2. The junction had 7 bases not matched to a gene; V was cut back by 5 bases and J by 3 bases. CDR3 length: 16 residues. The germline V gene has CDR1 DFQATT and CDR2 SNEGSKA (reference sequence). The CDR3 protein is CSAYSLAGGDYNEQFF. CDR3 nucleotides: TGCAGTGCTTACTCACTAGCGGGAGGGGACTACAATGAGCAGTTCTTC.

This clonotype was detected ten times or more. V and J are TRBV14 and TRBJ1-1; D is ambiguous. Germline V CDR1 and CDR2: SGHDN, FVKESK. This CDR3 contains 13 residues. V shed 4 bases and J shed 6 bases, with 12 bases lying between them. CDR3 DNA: TGTGCCAGCAGCCGAGGAGCTGCGGCTGAAGCTTTCTTT. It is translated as CASSRGAAAEAFF.

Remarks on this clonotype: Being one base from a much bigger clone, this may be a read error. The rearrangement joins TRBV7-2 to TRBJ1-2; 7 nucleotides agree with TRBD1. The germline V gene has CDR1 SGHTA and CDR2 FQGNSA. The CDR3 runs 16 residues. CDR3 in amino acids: CASSSYTSTGPHGYIF. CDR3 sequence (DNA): TGTGCCAGCAGCTCATACACATCGACAGGGCCCCATGGCTACATCTTC.

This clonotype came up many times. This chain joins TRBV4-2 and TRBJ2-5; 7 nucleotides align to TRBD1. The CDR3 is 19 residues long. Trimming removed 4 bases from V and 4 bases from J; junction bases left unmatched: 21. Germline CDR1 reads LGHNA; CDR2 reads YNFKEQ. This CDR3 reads CASSPRSRTGLGSVETQYF. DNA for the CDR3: TGTGCCAGCAGCCCCCGAAGTAGGACAGGTCTCGGTTCTGTAGAGACCCAGTACTTC.

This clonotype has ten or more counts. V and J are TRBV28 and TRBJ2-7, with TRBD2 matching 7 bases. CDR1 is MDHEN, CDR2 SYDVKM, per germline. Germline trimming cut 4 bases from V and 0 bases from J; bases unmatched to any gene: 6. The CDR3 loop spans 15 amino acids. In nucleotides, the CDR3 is TGTGCCAGCAGTTCCAGCGGGGAAGGCTCCTACGAGCAGTACTTC. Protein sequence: CASSSSGEGSYEQYF.

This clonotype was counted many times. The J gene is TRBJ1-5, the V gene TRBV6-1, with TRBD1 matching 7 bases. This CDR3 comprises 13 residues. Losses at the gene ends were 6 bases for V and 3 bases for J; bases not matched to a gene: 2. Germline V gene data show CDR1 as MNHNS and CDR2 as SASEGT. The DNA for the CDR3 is TGTGCCAGCAGGACAGGGATCAATCAGCCCCAGCATTTT. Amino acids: CASRTGINQPQHF.